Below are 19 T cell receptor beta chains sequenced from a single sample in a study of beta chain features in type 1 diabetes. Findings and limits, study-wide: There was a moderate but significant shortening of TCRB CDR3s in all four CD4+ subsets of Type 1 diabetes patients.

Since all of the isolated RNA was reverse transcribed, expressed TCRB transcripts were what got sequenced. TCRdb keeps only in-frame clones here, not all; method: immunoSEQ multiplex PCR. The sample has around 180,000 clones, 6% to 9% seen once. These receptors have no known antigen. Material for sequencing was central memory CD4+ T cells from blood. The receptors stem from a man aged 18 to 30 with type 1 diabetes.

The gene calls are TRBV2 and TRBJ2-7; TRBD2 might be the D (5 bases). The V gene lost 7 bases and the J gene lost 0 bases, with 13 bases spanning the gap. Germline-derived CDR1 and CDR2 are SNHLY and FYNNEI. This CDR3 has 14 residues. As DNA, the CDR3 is TGTGCCAGCAAGACGGGGTCCAGCTCCTACGAGCAGTACTTC. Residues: CASKTGSSSYEQYF.

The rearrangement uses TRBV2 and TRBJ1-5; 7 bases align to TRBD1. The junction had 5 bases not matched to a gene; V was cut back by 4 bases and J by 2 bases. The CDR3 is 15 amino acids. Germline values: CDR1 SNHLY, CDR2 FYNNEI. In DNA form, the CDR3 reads TGTGCCAGCAGTGGGGAAGGGGGCGGCAATCAGCCCCAGCATTTT. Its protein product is CASSGEGGGNQPQHF.

In nucleotides, the CDR3 is TGTGCCAGCAGCTTATGGACTAGCGGGAGGATGCACGAGCAGTACTTC. The encoded protein is CASSLWTSGRMHEQYF. J is TRBJ2-7 and V is TRBV7-2, with 14 bases matching TRBD2. The CDR3 extends over 16 amino acids. Per the germline V gene, CDR1 is SGHTA and CDR2 is FQGNSA. Germline trimming cut 2 bases from V and 5 bases from J; bases unmatched to any gene: 5.

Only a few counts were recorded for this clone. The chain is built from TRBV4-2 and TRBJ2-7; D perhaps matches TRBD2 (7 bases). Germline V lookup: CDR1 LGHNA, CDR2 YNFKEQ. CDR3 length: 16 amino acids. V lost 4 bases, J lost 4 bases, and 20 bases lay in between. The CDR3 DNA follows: TGTGCCAGCAGCCCCACAGGGCTAGCGGAGGGGTACGAGCAGTACTTC. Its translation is CASSPTGLAEGYEQYF.

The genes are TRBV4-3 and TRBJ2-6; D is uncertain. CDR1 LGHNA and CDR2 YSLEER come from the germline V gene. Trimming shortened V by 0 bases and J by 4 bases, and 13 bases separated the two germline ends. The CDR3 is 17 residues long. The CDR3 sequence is CASSQEIGRSGANVLTF. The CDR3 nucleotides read TGCGCCAGCAGCCAAGAGATCGGCAGGTCCGGGGCCAACGTCCTGACTTTC.

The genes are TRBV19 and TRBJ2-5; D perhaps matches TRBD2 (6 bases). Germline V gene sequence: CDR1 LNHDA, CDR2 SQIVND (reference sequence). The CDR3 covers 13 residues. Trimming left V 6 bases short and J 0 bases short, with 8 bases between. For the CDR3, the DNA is TGTGCCAGTAGGGCGGGATACCAAGAGACCCAGTACTTC. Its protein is CASRAGYQETQYF.

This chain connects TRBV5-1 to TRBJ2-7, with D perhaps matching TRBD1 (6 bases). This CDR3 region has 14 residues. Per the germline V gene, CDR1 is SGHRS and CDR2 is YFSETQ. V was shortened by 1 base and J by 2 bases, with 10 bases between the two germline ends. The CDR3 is CASSLTTGPYEQYF. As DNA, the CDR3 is TGCGCCAGCAGCTTGACGACAGGACCCTACGAGCAGTACTTC.

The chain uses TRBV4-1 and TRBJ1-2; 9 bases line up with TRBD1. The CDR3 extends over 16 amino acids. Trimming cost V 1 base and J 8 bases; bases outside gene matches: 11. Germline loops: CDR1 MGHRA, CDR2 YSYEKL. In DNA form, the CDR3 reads TGCGCCAGCAGCCAAGTCGGGGCACAGGGGGCCGAGGGCTACACCTTC. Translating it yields CASSQVGAQGAEGYTF.

CDR3 sequence (DNA): TGTGCCAGCAGCTATGGCCTAGGGGGAGGCTACACCTTC. It yields the protein CASSYGLGGGYTF. This chain links TRBV6-5 with TRBJ1-2; D is perhaps TRBD1 (6 bases). The CDR3 is made up of 13 amino acids. V lost 6 bases, J lost 8 bases, and 16 bases lay in between. CDR1 is MNHEY, CDR2 SVGAGI, per germline.

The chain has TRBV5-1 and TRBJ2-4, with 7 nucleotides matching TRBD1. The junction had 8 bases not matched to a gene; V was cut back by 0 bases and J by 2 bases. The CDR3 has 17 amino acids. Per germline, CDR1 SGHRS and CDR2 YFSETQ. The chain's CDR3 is CASSLELGGATKNIQYF. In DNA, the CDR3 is TGCGCCAGCAGCTTGGAGCTAGGGGGCGCAACCAAAAACATTCAGTACTTC. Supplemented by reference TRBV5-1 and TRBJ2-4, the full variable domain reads KAGVTQTPRYLIKTRGQQVTLSCSPISGHRSVSWYQQTPGQGLQFLFEYFSETQRNKGNFPGRFSGRQFSNSRSEMNVSTLELGDSALYLCASSLELGGATKNIQYFGAGTRLSVL.

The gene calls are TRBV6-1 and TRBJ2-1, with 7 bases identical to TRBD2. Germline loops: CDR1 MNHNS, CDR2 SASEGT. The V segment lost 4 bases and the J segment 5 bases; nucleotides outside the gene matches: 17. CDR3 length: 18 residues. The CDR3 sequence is CASSGGSVGGREDNEQFF. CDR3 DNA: TGTGCCAGCAGTGGAGGTAGCGTCGGCGGGAGAGAGGACAATGAGCAGTTCTTC.

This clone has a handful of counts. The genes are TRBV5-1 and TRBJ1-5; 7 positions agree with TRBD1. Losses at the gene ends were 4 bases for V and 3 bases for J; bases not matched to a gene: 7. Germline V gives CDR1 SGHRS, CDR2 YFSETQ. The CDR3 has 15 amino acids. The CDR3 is CASSPDGQVNQPQHF. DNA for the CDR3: TGCGCCAGCAGCCCCGACGGACAGGTCAATCAGCCCCAGCATTTT.

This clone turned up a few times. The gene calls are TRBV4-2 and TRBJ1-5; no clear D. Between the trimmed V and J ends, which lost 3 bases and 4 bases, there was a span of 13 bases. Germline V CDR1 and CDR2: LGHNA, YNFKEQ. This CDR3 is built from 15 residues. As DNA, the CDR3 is TGTGCCAGCAGCCATGAGTCGGGGTGGAATCAGCCCCAGCATTTT. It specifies CASSHESGWNQPQHF.

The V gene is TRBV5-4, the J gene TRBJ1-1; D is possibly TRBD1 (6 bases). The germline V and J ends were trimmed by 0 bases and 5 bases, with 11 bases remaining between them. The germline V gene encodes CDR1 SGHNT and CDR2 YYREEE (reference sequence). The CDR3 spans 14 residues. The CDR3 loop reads CASSLGGRYTEAFF. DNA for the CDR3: TGTGCCAGCAGCTTGGGGGGGCGATATACTGAAGCTTTCTTT.

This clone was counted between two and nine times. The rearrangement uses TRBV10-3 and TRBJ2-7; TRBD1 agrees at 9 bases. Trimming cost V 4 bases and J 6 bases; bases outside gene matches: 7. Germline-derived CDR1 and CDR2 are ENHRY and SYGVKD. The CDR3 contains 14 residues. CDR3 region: CAISAGTGWSEQYF. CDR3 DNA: TGTGCCATCAGTGCTGGGACAGGGTGGAGCGAGCAGTACTTC.

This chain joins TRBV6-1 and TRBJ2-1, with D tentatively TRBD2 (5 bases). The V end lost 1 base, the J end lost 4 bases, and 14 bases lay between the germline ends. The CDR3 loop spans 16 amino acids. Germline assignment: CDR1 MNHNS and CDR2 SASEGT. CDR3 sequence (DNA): TGTGCCAGCAGTGAAGTCGAGCGGCCGACTTACAATGAGCAGTTCTTC. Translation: CASSEVERPTYNEQFF.

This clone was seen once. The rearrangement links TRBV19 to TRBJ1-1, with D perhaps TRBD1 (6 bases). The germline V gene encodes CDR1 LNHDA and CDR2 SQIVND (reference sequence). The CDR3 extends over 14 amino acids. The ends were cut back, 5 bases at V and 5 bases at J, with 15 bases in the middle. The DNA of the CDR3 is TGTGCCAGTAGTTATGCAGGGGTTGGGACTGAAGCTTTCTTT. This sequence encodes CASSYAGVGTEAFF.

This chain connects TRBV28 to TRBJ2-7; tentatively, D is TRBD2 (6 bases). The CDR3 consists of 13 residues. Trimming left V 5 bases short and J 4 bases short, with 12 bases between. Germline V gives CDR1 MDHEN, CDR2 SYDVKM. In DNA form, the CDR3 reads TGTGCCAGCAGTCCCGGGGGTCGTTACGAGCAGTACTTC. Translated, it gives CASSPGGRYEQYF.

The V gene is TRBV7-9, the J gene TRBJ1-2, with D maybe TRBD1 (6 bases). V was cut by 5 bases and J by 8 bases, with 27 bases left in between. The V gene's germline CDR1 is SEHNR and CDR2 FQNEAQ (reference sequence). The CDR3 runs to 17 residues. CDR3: CASSPRQGLVIVGGYTF. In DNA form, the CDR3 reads TGTGCCAGCAGCCCAAGGCAGGGGCTGGTTATAGTGGGCGGCTACACCTTC.